Below are 8 T cell receptor beta chains sequenced from a single sample in a study of blood T cell repertoires in COVID-19. Assay: immunoSEQ multiplex PCR; the TCRdb copy retains only in-frame clones and omits some. Found here are about 440,000 clones, roughly 85% of them singletons; the top ten hold nearly 2%. The specimen sequenced was PBMCs or T cells enriched from blood (not recorded which). The receptor source for this set is a young woman with acute COVID-19.

This chain joins TRBV28 and TRBJ2-3, with D possibly matching TRBD1 (6 bases). The ends were cut back, 5 bases at V and 2 bases at J, with 11 bases in the middle. Per germline, CDR1 MDHEN and CDR2 SYDVKM. The CDR3 length is 14 residues. CDR3: CASSPTGSTDTQYF. The CDR3 DNA is TGTGCCAGCAGTCCTACAGGGTCCACAGATACGCAGTATTTT.

The chain carries TRBV20-1 and TRBJ2-7; maybe TRBD1 (6 bases). The germline V gene has CDR1 DFQATT and CDR2 SNEGSKA (reference sequence). CDR3 length: 12 amino acids. V dropped 3 bases and J dropped 7 bases, with 13 bases sitting between them. CDR3 DNA sequence: TGCAGTGCTAGTCAGGGGCCGGGGGAGCAGTACTTC. It yields the protein CSASQGPGEQYF.

The V gene is TRBV11-3, the J gene TRBJ2-7, with 7 bases fitting TRBD2. The CDR3 is 15 residues long. Germline loops: CDR1 SGHNT, CDR2 YENEEA. Trimming removed 3 bases from V and 2 bases from J; junction bases left unmatched: 7. CDR3 nucleotides: TGTGCCAGCAGCTTCCGCCCTGGACTAGCCTACGAGCAGTACTTC. Protein product: CASSFRPGLAYEQYF.

The chain carries TRBV12-3 or TRBV12-4 and TRBJ2-7; D is uncertain. CDR3 length equals 12 residues. V shed 5 bases and J shed 2 bases, with 7 bases lying between them. CDR3 amino acids: CASSGRAYEQYF. The CDR3 bases are TGTGCCAGCAGTGGTCGGGCCTACGAGCAGTACTTC.

The chain combines TRBV28 with TRBJ2-7; 8 bases agree with TRBD1. CDR1 is MDHEN and CDR2 is SYDVKM in the germline V gene. V was clipped by 5 bases and J by 7 bases; unmatched bases: 4. The CDR3 loop spans 12 amino acids. CDR3 in DNA: TGTGCCAGCAGTATTACAGGGGGAGAGCAGTACTTC. Translation gives CASSITGGEQYF. Based on the CDR3 plus reference TRBV28 and TRBJ2-7, the full variable domain is DVKVTQSSRYLVKRTGEKVFLECVQDMDHENMFWYRQDPGLGLRLIYFSYDVKMKEKGDIPEGYSVSREKKERFSLILESASTNQTSMYLCASSITGGEQYFGPGTRLTVT.

V is TRBV18 and J is TRBJ1-3; D is possibly TRBD1 (6 bases). V was cut by 2 bases and J by 3 bases, with 11 bases left in between. Germline V gene lookup returns CDR1 KGHSH and CDR2 LQKENI. The length of the CDR3 is 15 residues. CDR3 amino acids: CASSPAGALGNTIYF. CDR3 bases: TGTGCCAGCTCACCAGCGGGGGCGCTTGGAAACACCATATATTTT. Drawing the rest from reference TRBV18 and TRBJ1-3, the complete variable domain is NAGVMQNPRHLVRRRGQEARLRCSPMKGHSHVYWYRQLPEEGLKFMVYLQKENIIDESGMPKERFSAEFPKEGPSILRIQQVVRGDSAAYFCASSPAGALGNTIYFGEGSWLTVV.

The CDR3 DNA reads TGTGCCAGCAGCGCACTAGCGGGGGGTCGTGGAAATGAGCAGTTCTTC. Translating gives CASSALAGGRGNEQFF. The chain uses TRBV9 and TRBJ2-1, with 12 bases lining up with TRBD2. CDR1 is SGDLS, CDR2 YYNGEE, per germline. This CDR3 is 16 amino acids long. The V segment lost 3 bases and the J segment 7 bases; nucleotides outside the gene matches: 8.

This clone was counted at least ten times. The chain uses TRBV12-3 or TRBV12-4 and TRBJ1-4; D might be TRBD1 (5 bases). V lost 3 bases, J lost 7 bases, and 9 bases lay in between. CDR3 length: 13 residues. Here the CDR3 DNA reads TGTGCCAGCAGTTTTTACGGGGGTGAAAAACTGTTTTTT. It specifies CASSFYGGEKLFF.